The source of this TCR beta chain is a study of cytomegalovirus exposure and HLA in healthy donors. The study ran its PCR with 60 Vbeta and 13 Jbeta primers. Measured with immunoSEQ multiplex PCR; TCRdb has only the in-frame clones, and not every one. The sample table sets out under 130,000 clones. Germline-derived CDR1 and CDR2 are SGHRS and YFSETQ. CDR3 length: 13 amino acids. V lost 2 bases, J lost 6 bases, and 11 bases lay in between. V is TRBV5-1 and J is TRBJ1-1, with D hard to call. This clonotype was obtained from a man between 45 and 60 years old in good health and CMV-seronegative. Sequencing used PBMCs. This chain's CDR3 is CASSLNSLSEAFF. Written as DNA, the CDR3 is TGCGCCAGCAGCTTAAACAGTTTGTCTGAAGCTTTCTTT.